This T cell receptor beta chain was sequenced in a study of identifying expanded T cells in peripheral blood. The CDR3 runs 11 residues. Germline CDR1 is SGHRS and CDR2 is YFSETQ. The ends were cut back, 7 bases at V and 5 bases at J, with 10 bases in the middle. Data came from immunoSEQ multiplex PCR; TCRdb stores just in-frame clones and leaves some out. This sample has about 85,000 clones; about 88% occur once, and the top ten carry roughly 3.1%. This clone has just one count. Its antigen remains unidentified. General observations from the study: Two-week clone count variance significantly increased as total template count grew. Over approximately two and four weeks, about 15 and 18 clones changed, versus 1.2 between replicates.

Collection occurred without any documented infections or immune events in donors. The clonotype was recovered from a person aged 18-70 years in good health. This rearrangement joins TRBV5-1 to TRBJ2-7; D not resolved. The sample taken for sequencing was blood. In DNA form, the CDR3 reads TGCGCCAGCCCCGGTCCCCACGAGCAGTACTTC. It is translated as CASPGPHEQYF.